This T cell receptor (beta chain) was sequenced in a study of blood T cell repertoires in COVID-19. Looking at the study overall: Material from acute and convalescent COVID-19 was sourced from the United States, Italy and Spain.

Using immunoSEQ multiplex PCR, the repertoire was profiled, and TCRdb retains in-frame clones only, with some absent. The sample has approximately 88,000 clones; around 90% are singletons. Germline trimming cut 9 bases from V and 8 bases from J; bases unmatched to any gene: 10. This CDR3 is built from 14 residues. Germline-derived CDR1 and CDR2 are LNHDA and SQIVND (reference sequence). The sequencing input was peripheral blood. The V call is TRBV19, the J call TRBJ1-4; 9 bases are shared with TRBD1. This sequence originates from a woman between 45 and 65 years old in a cohort sampled during active COVID-19. The DNA of the CDR3 is TGTGCCAGCCACCCGGGACAGGGTAGGGAAAAACTGTTTTTT. This gives the protein CASHPGQGREKLFF.